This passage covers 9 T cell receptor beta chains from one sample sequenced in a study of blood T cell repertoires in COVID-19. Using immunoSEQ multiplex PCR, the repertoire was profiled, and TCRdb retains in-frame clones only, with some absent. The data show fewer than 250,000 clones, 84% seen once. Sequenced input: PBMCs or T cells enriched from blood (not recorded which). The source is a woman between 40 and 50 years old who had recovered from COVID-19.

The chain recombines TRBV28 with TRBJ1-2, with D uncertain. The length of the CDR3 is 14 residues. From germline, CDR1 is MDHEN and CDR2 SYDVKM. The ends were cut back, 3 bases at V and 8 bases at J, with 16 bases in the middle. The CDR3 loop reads CASSLPAGVEGYTF. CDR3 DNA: TGTGCCAGCAGTTTGCCCGCGGGAGTCGAAGGCTACACCTTC.

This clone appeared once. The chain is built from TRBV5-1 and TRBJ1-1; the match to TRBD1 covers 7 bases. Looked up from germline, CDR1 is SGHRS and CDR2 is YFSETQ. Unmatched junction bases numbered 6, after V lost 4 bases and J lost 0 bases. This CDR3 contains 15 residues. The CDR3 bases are TGCGCCAGCAGCCCGACAGGGACAATGAACACTGAAGCTTTCTTT. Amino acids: CASSPTGTMNTEAFF.

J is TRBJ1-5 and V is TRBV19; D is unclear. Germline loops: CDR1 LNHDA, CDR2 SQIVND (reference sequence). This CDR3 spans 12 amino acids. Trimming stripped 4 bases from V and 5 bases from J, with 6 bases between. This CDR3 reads CASSNSDQPQHF. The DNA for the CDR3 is TGTGCCAGTAGTAACAGTGATCAGCCCCAGCATTTT.

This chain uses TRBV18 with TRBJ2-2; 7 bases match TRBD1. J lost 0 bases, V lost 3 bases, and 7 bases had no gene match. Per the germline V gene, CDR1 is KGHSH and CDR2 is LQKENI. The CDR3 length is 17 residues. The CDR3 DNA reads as TGTGCCAGCTCACCCACAATGACAGGGACGAACACCGGGGAGCTGTTTTTT. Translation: CASSPTMTGTNTGELFF. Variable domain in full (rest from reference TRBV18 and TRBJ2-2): NAGVMQNPRHLVRRRGQEARLRCSPMKGHSHVYWYRQLPEEGLKFMVYLQKENIIDESGMPKERFSAEFPKEGPSILRIQQVVRGDSAAYFCASSPTMTGTNTGELFFGEGSRLTVL.

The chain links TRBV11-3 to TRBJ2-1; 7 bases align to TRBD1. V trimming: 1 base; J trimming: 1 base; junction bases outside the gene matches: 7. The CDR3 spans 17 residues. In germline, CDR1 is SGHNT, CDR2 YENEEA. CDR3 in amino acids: CASSLVGTGASYNEQFF. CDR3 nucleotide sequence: TGTGCCAGCAGCTTAGTGGGTACAGGGGCTTCCTACAATGAGCAGTTCTTC.

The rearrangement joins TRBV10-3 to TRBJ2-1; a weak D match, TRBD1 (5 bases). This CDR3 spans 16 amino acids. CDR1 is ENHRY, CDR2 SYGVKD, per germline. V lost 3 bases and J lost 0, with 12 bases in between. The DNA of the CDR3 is TGTGCCATCAGTGAAGGGGCGGTCAGCTCCTACAATGAGCAGTTCTTC. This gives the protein CAISEGAVSSYNEQFF.

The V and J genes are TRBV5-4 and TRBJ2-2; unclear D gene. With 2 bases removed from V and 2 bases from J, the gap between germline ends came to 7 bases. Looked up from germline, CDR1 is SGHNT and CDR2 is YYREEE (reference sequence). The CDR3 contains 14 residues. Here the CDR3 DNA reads TGTGCCAGCAGCTTCGCACTTAACACCGGGGAGCTGTTTTTT. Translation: CASSFALNTGELFF.

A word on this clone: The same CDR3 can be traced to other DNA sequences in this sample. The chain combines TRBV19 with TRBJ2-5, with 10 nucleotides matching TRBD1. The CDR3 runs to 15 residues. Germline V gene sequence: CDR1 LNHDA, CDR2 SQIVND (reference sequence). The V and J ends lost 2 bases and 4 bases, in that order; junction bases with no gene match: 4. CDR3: CASSIQGQGSETQYF. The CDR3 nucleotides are TGTGCCAGTAGTATACAGGGACAGGGGTCAGAGACCCAGTACTTC.

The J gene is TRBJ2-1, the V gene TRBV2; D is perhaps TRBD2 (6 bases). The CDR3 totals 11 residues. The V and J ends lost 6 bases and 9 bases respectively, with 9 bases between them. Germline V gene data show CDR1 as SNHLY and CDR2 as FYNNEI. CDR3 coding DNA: TGTGCCAGCAGGCCGGGAGTTGAGCAGTTCTTC. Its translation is CASRPGVEQFF.